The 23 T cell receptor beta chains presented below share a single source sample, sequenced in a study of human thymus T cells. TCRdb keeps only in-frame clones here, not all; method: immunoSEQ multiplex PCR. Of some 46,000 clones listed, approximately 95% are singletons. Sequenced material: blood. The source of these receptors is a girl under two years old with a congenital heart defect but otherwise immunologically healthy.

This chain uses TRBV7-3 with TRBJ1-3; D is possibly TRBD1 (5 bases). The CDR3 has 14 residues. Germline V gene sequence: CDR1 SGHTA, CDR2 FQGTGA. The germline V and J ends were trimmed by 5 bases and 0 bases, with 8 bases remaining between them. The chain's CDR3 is CASSLDSSGNTIYF. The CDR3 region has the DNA TGTGCCAGCAGCCTTGACAGCTCTGGAAACACCATATATTTT.

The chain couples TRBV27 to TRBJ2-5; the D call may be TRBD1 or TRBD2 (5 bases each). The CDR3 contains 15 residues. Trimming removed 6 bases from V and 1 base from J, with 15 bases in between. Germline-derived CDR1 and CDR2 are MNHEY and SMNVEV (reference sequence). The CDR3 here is CASSPSGTLQETQYF. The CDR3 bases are TGTGCCAGCAGCCCGTCCGGGACCCTCCAAGAGACCCAGTACTTC.

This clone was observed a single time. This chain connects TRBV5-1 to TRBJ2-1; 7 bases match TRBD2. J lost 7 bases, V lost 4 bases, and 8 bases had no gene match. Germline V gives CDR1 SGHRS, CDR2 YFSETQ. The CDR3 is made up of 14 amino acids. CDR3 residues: CASSPWTSGNEQFF. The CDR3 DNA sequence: TGCGCCAGCAGCCCTTGGACTAGTGGGAATGAGCAGTTCTTC.

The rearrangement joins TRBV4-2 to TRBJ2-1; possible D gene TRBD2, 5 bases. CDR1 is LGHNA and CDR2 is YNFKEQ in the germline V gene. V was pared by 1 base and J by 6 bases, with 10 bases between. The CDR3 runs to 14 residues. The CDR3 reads CASSQVLAPNEQFF. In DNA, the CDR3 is TGTGCCAGCAGCCAAGTCCTAGCCCCCAATGAGCAGTTCTTC.

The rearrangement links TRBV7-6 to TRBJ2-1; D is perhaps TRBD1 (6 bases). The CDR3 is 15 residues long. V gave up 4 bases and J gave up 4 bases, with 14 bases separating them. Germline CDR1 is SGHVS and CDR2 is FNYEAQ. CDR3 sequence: CASSSGVGQYNEQFF. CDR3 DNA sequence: TGTGCCAGCAGCTCGGGCGTAGGACAGTACAATGAGCAGTTCTTC.

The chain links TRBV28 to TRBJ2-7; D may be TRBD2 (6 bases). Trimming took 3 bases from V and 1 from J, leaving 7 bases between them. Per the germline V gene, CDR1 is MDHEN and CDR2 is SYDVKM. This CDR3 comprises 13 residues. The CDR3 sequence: CASSLGGSYEQYF. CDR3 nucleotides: TGTGCCAGCAGTTTGGGGGGATCCTACGAGCAGTACTTC.

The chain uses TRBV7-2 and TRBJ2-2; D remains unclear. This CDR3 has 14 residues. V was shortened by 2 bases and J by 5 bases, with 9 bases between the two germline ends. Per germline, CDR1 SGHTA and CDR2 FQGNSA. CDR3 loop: CASSLSWQTGELFF. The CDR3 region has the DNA TGTGCCAGCAGCTTATCCTGGCAAACCGGGGAGCTGTTTTTT.

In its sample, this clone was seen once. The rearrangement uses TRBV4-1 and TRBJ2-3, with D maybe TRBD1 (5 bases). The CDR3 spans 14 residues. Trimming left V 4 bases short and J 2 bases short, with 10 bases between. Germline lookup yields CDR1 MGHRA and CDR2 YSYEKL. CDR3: CASSRKGNTDTQYF. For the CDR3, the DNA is TGCGCCAGCAGCCGTAAGGGGAACACAGATACGCAGTATTTT.

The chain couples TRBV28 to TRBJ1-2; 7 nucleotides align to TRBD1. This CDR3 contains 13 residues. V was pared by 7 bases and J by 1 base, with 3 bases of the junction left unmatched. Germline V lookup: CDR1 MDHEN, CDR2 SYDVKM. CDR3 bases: TGTGCCAGCAAGGGACAGAGTAACTATGGCTACACCTTC. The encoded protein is CASKGQSNYGYTF.

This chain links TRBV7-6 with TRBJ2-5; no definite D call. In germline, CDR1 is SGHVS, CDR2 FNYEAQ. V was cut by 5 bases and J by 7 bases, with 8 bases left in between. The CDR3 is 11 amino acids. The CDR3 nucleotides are TGTGCCAGCAGCCCGCTAAGGACCCAGTACTTC. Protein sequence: CASSPLRTQYF.

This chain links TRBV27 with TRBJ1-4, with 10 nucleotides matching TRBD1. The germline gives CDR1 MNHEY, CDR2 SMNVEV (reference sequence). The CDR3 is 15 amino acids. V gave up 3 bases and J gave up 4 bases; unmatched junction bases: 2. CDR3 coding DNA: TGTGCCAGCAGTTTGGGACAGGGGTTTAATGAAAAACTGTTTTTT. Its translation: CASSLGQGFNEKLFF.

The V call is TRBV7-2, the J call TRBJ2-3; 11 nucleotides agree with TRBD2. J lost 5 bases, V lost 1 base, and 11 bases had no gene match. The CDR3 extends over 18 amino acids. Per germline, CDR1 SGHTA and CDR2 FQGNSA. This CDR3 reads CASSLGGLAAFRGDTQYF. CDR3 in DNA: TGTGCCAGCAGCTTAGGGGGACTAGCGGCGTTCCGGGGAGATACGCAGTATTTT.

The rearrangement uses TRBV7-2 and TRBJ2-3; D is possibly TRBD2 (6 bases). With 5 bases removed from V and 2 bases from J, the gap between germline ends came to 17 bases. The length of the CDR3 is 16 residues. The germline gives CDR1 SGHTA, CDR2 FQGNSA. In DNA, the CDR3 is TGTGCCAGCAGCCCTCCGGGAGCACGACTCACAGATACGCAGTATTTT. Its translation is CASSPPGARLTDTQYF.

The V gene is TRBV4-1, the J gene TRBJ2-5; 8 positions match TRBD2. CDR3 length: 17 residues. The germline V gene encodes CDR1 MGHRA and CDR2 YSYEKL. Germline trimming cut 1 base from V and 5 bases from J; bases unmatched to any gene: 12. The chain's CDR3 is CASSQGAGRGWRETQYF. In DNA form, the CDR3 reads TGCGCCAGCAGCCAAGGGGCCGGGAGGGGCTGGAGGGAGACCCAGTACTTC.

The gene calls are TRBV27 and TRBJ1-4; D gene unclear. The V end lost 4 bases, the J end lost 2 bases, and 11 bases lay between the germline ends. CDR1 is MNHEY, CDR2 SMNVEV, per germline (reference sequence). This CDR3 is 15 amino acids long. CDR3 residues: CASSSLSATNEKLFF. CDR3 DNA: TGTGCCAGCAGTTCACTTAGTGCGACTAATGAAAAACTGTTTTTT.

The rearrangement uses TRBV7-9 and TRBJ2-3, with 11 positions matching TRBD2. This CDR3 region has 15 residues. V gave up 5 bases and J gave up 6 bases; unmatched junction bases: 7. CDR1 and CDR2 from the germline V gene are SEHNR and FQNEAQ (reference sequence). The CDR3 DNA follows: TGTGCCAGCAGCCCGGGACTAGCGGAATTGGATACGCAGTATTTT. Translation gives CASSPGLAELDTQYF.

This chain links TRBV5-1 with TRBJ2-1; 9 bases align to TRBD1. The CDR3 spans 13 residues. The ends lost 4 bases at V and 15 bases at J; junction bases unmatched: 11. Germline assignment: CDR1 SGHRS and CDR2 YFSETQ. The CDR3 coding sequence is TGCGCCAGCAGCCCAACGGACAGGGGACAGCGGTTCTTC. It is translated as CASSPTDRGQRFF.

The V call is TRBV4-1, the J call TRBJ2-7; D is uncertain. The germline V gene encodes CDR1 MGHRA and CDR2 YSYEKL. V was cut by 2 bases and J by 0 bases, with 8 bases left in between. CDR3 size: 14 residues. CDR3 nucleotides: TGCGCCAGCAGCCAACACCAGAGCTCCTACGAGCAGTACTTC. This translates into CASSQHQSSYEQYF.

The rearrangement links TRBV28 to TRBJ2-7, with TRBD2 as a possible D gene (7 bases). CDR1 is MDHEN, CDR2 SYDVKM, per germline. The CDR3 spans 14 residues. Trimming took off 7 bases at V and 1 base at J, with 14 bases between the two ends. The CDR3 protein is CASIEGEGSYEQYF. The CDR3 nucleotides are TGTGCCAGCATTGAGGGGGAGGGATCCTACGAGCAGTACTTC.

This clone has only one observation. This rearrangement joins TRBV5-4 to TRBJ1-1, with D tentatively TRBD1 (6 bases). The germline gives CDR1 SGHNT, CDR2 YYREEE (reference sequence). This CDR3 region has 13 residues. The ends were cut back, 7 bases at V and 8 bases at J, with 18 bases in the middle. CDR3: CASFAQPGTEAFF. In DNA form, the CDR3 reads TGTGCCAGCTTCGCACAACCCGGGACAGAAGCTTTCTTT.

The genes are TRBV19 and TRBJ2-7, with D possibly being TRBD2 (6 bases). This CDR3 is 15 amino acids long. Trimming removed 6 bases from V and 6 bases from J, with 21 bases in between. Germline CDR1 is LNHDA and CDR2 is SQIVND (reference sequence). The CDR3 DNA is TGTGCCAGTAGCATGACAAAGGCGCGGGGTAGCGAGCAGTACTTC. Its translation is CASSMTKARGSEQYF.

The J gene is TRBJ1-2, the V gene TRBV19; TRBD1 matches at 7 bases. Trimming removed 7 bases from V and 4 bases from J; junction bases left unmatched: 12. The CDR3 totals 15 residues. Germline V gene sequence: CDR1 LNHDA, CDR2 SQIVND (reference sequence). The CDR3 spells CASMFTGTASYGYTF. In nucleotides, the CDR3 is TGTGCCAGTATGTTCACCGGGACAGCTTCCTATGGCTACACCTTC.

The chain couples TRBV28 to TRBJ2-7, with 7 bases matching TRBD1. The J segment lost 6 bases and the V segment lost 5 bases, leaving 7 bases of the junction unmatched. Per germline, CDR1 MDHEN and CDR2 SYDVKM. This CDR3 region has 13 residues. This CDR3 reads CASSVQPGGEQYF. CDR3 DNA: TGTGCCAGCAGTGTCCAGCCAGGGGGCGAGCAGTACTTC.